The present entry profiles one T cell receptor (beta chain) with its context. Its antigen remains unknown. These data come from a study of OX40 agonist ivuxolimab in advanced cancers. Study information: While on treatment, patients had intravenous ivuxolimab at 0.01 to 10 mg/kg every 2 weeks. General study points: There were also nonresponders showing low normalized T-cell clonal expansion. There were, on average, more expanded clones in CD8+ T cells than in CD4+.

Germline CDR1 reads MNHEY; CDR2 reads SMNVEV (reference sequence). CDR3 length equals 12 residues. The V gene lost 7 bases and the J gene lost 6 bases, with 9 bases spanning the gap. Patients were ineligible given autoimmune disease history or systemic immunosuppression. Clones were read by immunoSEQ multiplex PCR, and TCRdb kept only the in-frame ones, dropping some. The sample consists of about 71,000 clones, 91% of them appearing once. The chain combines TRBV27 with TRBJ2-2; unclear D gene. This TCR came from an adult with an advanced solid tumor such as melanoma, head and neck, liver or kidney cancer. Here the sequenced sample was CD4+ or CD8+ T cells sorted from blood, taken in a trial of the OX40 agonist ivuxolimab. Here the CDR3 reads CASKFFSGELFF. CDR3 DNA sequence: TGTGCCAGCAAGTTTTTTTCCGGGGAGCTGTTTTTT.